What follows are 10 T cell receptor beta chains derived from one specimen sequenced in a study of OX40 agonist ivuxolimab in advanced cancers. Libraries were prepared by immunoSEQ multiplex PCR; TCRdb keeps only in-frame clonotypes and omits some of them. This table has under 85,000 clones, around nine tenths appearing once. Material: CD4+ or CD8+ T cells sorted from blood, obtained in a trial of the OX40 agonist ivuxolimab. The receptors originated from an adult with an advanced solid tumor such as melanoma, head and neck, liver or kidney cancer.

This clone was observed a handful of times. The gene calls are TRBV7-9 and TRBJ1-6; 8 bases align to TRBD1. Germline V gene data show CDR1 as SEHNR and CDR2 as FQNEAQ (reference sequence). The V gene end was trimmed by 0 bases and the J gene end by 8 bases; junction bases not matched to a gene: 9. There are 17 residues in the CDR3. DNA for the CDR3: TGTGCCAGCAGCTTAGCGGTACTGGGACAGGCGGATTCACCCCTCCACTTT. Protein product: CASSLAVLGQADSPLHF.

V is TRBV4-1 and J is TRBJ2-1, with 9 bases matching TRBD2. V was clipped by 4 bases and J by 10 bases; unmatched bases: 14. Germline loops: CDR1 MGHRA, CDR2 YSYEKL. The CDR3 covers 16 residues. The CDR3: CASSRGASGALREQFF. CDR3 nucleotides: TGCGCCAGCAGCCGCGGCGCTAGCGGGGCCCTCAGAGAGCAGTTCTTC.

This clone has a handful of counts. The chain uses TRBV4-2 and TRBJ1-1; D perhaps matches TRBD1 (5 bases). Germline loops: CDR1 LGHNA, CDR2 YNFKEQ. Trimming removed 1 base at V and 0 bases at J, with 15 bases between. This CDR3 is 17 amino acids long. CDR3 residues: CASSQVTGSSMNTEAFF. The CDR3 coding sequence is TGTGCCAGCAGCCAAGTAACAGGTTCCTCCATGAACACTGAAGCTTTCTTT.

The J gene is TRBJ2-3, the V gene TRBV9, with 7 bases fitting TRBD1. The ends lost 6 bases at V and 2 bases at J; junction bases unmatched: 6. Germline V gene sequence: CDR1 SGDLS, CDR2 YYNGEE. CDR3 length: 14 amino acids. CDR3: CASTKTGTTDTQYF. The CDR3 coding sequence is TGTGCCAGCACGAAGACAGGGACCACAGATACGCAGTATTTT.

The chain is built from TRBV5-4 and TRBJ2-3; the D gene could be TRBD1 or TRBD2 (5 bases each). The CDR3 is 15 amino acids. The ends were cut back, 3 bases at V and 4 bases at J, with 15 bases in the middle. Looked up from germline, CDR1 is SGHNT and CDR2 is YYREEE (reference sequence). CDR3 sequence: CASSSDTGYPDTQYF. In DNA, the CDR3 is TGTGCCAGCAGCTCGGACACGGGGTACCCAGATACGCAGTATTTT.

V gene TRBV19 combines with J gene TRBJ2-5; possible D gene TRBD1, 7 bases. Germline assignment: CDR1 LNHDA and CDR2 SQIVND (reference sequence). V was cut by 3 bases and J by 2 bases, with 10 bases left in between. The length of the CDR3 is 14 residues. CDR3 protein: CASSIQGGQETQYF. The DNA for the CDR3 is TGTGCCAGTAGTATCCAGGGGGGTCAAGAGACCCAGTACTTC.

This sequence joins TRBV25-1 and TRBJ1-6; TRBD1 agrees at 8 bases. V shed 5 bases and J 0 bases; nucleotides not matched to a gene: 6. This CDR3 comprises 17 residues. Per germline, CDR1 MGHDK and CDR2 SYGVNS. The CDR3 DNA reads TGTGCCAGCAGTATTACAGGGGGAAGCTCCTATAATTCACCCCTCCACTTT. Its translation: CASSITGGSSYNSPLHF.

This chain uses TRBV2 with TRBJ1-5, with 10 bases lining up with TRBD1. CDR1 is SNHLY and CDR2 is FYNNEI in the germline V gene. The ends lost 3 bases at V and 7 bases at J; junction bases unmatched: 3. This CDR3 has 14 amino acids. The CDR3 DNA is TGTGCCAGCAGTGAGACAGGGGGCGAGCAGCCCCAGCATTTT. Translation: CASSETGGEQPQHF.

DNA for the CDR3: TGTGCCAGCAGTTTAAGGGGGGACCGTTATAATTCACCCCTCCACTTT. This sequence encodes CASSLRGDRYNSPLHF. The rearrangement links TRBV27 to TRBJ1-6; TRBD1 is a possible D gene (6 bases). Germline lookup yields CDR1 MNHEY and CDR2 SMNVEV (reference sequence). This CDR3 is 16 amino acids long. Trimming stripped 2 bases from V and 4 bases from J, with 12 bases between.

CDR3 in amino acids: CAWSVRTGYYEQYF. The CDR3 region has the DNA TGTGCCTGGAGTGTCCGGACAGGGTACTACGAGCAGTACTTC. The gene calls are TRBV30 and TRBJ2-7, with 8 bases lining up with TRBD1. Germline V gene sequence: CDR1 GTSNPN, CDR2 SVGIG (reference sequence). The V and J ends lost 0 bases and 3 bases, in that order; junction bases with no gene match: 4. The CDR3 is made up of 14 amino acids.